The rows below give T cell receptor beta chains drawn from one sample of a study of blood T cell repertoires in COVID-19. Data came from immunoSEQ multiplex PCR; TCRdb stores just in-frame clones and leaves some out. In the table there are approximately 65,000 clones, approximately 80% of which are singletons. The sample consisted of PBMCs or T cells enriched from blood (not recorded which). These receptors came from a woman between 40 and 55 years old with acute COVID-19. The CDR3 runs from the conserved cysteine through the conserved F or W. D genes are given only for firm matches. Where a row states a size, it is once, few, many or the class of an expanded clone; other rows omit it.

D: -; V: TRBV11-2; size: -; J: TRBJ1-3; CDR3: CASSSTLPGAGNTIYF; DNA: TGTGCCAGCAGCTCTACCCTGCCAGGGGCTGGAAACACCATATATTTT
D: TRBD1; V: TRBV24-1; size: once; J: TRBJ2-1; CDR3: CATGTGVSEQFF; DNA: TGTGCCACCGGGACAGGGGTCAGCGAGCAGTTCTTC
D: TRBD2; V: TRBV10-3; size: -; J: TRBJ2-2; CDR3: CAISVSSGGTGELFF; DNA: TGTGCCATCAGTGTCAGTAGCGGGGGAACCGGGGAGCTGTTTTTT
D: -; V: TRBV19; size: -; J: TRBJ1-3; CDR3: CASSTDRPISGNTIYF; DNA: TGTGCCAGTAGTACCGACAGGCCGATCTCTGGAAACACCATATATTTT
D: -; V: TRBV6-4; size: -; J: TRBJ2-1; CDR3: CASRQGHEQFF; DNA: TGTGCCAGCAGACAGGGCCATGAGCAGTTCTTC
D: TRBD1; V: TRBV3-1/TRBV3-2; size: few; J: TRBJ1-6; CDR3: CASSQNDRGHSPLHF; DNA: TGTGCCAGCAGCCAAAACGACAGGGGGCATTCACCCCTCCACTTT
D: TRBD1; V: TRBV27; size: -; J: TRBJ1-1; CDR3: CASSLLGTGAEAFF; DNA: TGTGCCAGCAGTTTACTAGGGACAGGGGCTGAAGCTTTCTTT
D: -; V: TRBV28; size: few; J: TRBJ1-5; CDR3: CASSSQGNQPQHF; DNA: TGTGCCAGCAGTTCACAGGGAAATCAGCCCCAGCATTTT
D: -; V: TRBV28; size: -; J: TRBJ2-5; CDR3: CASRLRLTETQYF; DNA: TGTGCCAGCAGACTACGACTTACAGAGACCCAGTACTTC
D: -; V: TRBV3-1/TRBV3-2; size: -; J: TRBJ1-4; CDR3: CASSPLRGENEKLFF; DNA: TGTGCCAGCAGCCCCCTCAGGGGAGAAAATGAAAAACTGTTTTTT
D: -; V: TRBV2; size: -; J: TRBJ1-6; CDR3: CASSDRVGSPLHF; DNA: TGTGCCAGCAGTGACAGGGTTGGTTCACCCCTCCACTTT
D: TRBD2; V: TRBV2; size: -; J: TRBJ2-5; CDR3: CASSVLAGVETQYF; DNA: TGTGCCAGCAGTGTGCTAGCGGGGGTAGAGACCCAGTACTTC
D: -; V: TRBV4-2; size: -; J: TRBJ2-1; CDR3: CASSQGTLTNEQFF; DNA: TGTGCCAGCAGCCAGGGGACTTTAACCAATGAGCAGTTCTTC
D: TRBD1; V: TRBV3-1/TRBV3-2; size: -; J: TRBJ1-1; CDR3: CASSPGQENTEAFF; DNA: TGTGCCAGCAGCCCGGGACAGGAGAACACTGAAGCTTTCTTT
D: -; V: TRBV15; size: -; J: TRBJ2-6; CDR3: CAKAGQGPSGANVLTF; DNA: TGTGCCAAAGCAGGACAAGGCCCTTCTGGGGCCAACGTCCTGACTTTC
D: -; V: TRBV11-3; size: -; J: TRBJ2-1; CDR3: CASSSQGGAHNEQFF; DNA: TGTGCCAGCAGCTCTCAGGGGGGAGCACACAATGAGCAGTTCTTC
D: TRBD2; V: TRBV10-2; size: -; J: TRBJ2-5; CDR3: CASRAGTSGRPQETQYF; DNA: TGCGCCAGCAGAGCAGGGACTAGCGGGAGACCTCAAGAGACCCAGTACTTC
D: -; V: TRBV2; size: -; J: TRBJ2-3; CDR3: CASRLGIPSTDTQYF; DNA: TGTGCCAGCAGACTCGGGATCCCTAGCACAGATACGCAGTATTTT
D: -; V: TRBV3-1/TRBV3-2; size: -; J: TRBJ1-1; CDR3: CASSQRGIAEAFF; DNA: TGTGCCAGCAGCCAGCGGGGAATAGCTGAAGCTTTCTTT
D: TRBD1; V: TRBV27; size: -; J: TRBJ1-6; CDR3: CASSFQGQGSPLHF; DNA: TGTGCCAGCAGTTTCCAAGGACAGGGATCACCCCTCCACTTT
D: TRBD1; V: TRBV4-1; size: -; J: TRBJ1-6; CDR3: CASSQAGTDNSPLHF; DNA: TGCGCCAGCAGCCAGGCCGGGACAGATAATTCACCCCTCCACTTT
D: TRBD1; V: TRBV6-5; size: -; J: TRBJ2-3; CDR3: CASSRGTGSTDTQYF; DNA: TGTGCCAGCAGCAGAGGGACAGGGAGCACAGATACGCAGTATTTT
D: TRBD1; V: TRBV6-5; size: -; J: TRBJ1-2; CDR3: CASSMGQGDGYTF; DNA: TGTGCCAGCAGCATGGGACAGGGGGATGGCTACACCTTC
D: -; V: TRBV27; size: few; J: TRBJ2-5; CDR3: CASSTRPQETQYF; DNA: TGTGCCAGCAGTACTAGACCCCAAGAGACCCAGTACTTC
D: -; V: TRBV12-3/TRBV12-4; size: -; J: TRBJ1-5; CDR3: CASSLLAGQPQHF; DNA: TGTGCCAGCAGTTTATTAGCGGGTCAGCCCCAGCATTTT
D: -; V: TRBV28; size: -; J: TRBJ1-6; CDR3: CASSGSPFKYSYNSPLHF; DNA: TGTGCCAGCAGTGGTAGCCCTTTTAAGTACTCCTATAATTCACCCCTCCACTTT
D: TRBD1; V: TRBV7-8; size: -; J: TRBJ1-2; CDR3: CASSLKTGGNYGYTF; DNA: TGTGCCAGCAGCTTAAAGACAGGGGGTAACTATGGCTACACCTTC
D: -; V: TRBV9; size: -; J: TRBJ2-7; CDR3: CASSPRPVPSPYEQYF; DNA: TGTGCCAGCAGCCCCCGTCCAGTGCCCTCTCCCTACGAGCAGTACTTC
D: -; V: TRBV5-4; size: -; J: TRBJ2-6; CDR3: CASSSQGPGNVLTF; DNA: TGTGCCAGCAGCTCCCAAGGGCCAGGGAACGTCCTGACTTTC
D: -; V: TRBV6-1; size: -; J: TRBJ1-4; CDR3: CASSEQFNEKLFF; DNA: TGTGCCAGCAGTGAACAGTTTAATGAAAAACTGTTTTTT
D: TRBD1; V: TRBV6-5; size: -; J: TRBJ1-2; CDR3: CASSRTGSGHGYTF; DNA: TGTGCCAGCAGCCGGACAGGCTCCGGGCATGGCTACACCTTC
D: -; V: TRBV5-1; size: once; J: TRBJ1-5; CDR3: CASSLDGGLNQPQHF; DNA: TGCGCCAGCAGCTTGGATGGCGGATTAAATCAGCCCCAGCATTTT
D: -; V: TRBV9; size: -; J: TRBJ1-1; CDR3: CASSEGPNTEAFF; DNA: TGTGCCAGCAGCGAGGGGCCGAACACTGAAGCTTTCTTT
D: TRBD2; V: TRBV7-2; size: -; J: TRBJ2-5; CDR3: CASSFRTSGFRETQYF; DNA: TGTGCCAGCAGCTTCAGGACTAGCGGGTTCAGAGAGACCCAGTACTTC
D: TRBD2; V: TRBV28; size: -; J: TRBJ2-3; CDR3: CASSSGGTQYF; DNA: TGTGCCAGCAGCTCGGGAGGTACGCAGTATTTT
D: TRBD1; V: TRBV3-1/TRBV3-2; size: -; J: TRBJ1-4; CDR3: CASSSRDRGLFF; DNA: TGTGCCAGCAGCAGCCGGGACAGGGGTCTGTTTTTT
D: -; V: TRBV18; size: -; J: TRBJ2-7; CDR3: CASSPPSSYEQYF; DNA: TGTGCCAGCTCACCACCGAGCTCCTACGAGCAGTACTTC